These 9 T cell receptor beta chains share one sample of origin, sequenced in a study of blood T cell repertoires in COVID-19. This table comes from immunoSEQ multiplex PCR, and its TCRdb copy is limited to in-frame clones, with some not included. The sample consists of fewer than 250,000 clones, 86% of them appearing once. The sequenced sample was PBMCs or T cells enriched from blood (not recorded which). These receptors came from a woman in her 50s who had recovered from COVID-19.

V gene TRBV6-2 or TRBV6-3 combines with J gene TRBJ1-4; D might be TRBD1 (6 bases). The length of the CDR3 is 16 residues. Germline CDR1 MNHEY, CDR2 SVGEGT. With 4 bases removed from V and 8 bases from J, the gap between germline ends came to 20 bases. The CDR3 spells CASSLGRTAAKEKLFF. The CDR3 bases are TGTGCCAGCAGTTTAGGTCGGACAGCGGCGAAGGAAAAACTGTTTTTT.

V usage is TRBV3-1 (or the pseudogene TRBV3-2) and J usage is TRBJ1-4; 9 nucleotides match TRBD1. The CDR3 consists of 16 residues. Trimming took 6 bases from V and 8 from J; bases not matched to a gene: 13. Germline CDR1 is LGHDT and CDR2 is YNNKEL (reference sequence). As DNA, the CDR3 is TGTGCCAGCAGTTTTAGAACCGGGACAGGGAAGGAAAAACTGTTTTTT. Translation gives CASSFRTGTGKEKLFF.

The CDR3: CASSLAGLAGGKETQYF. CDR3 DNA sequence: TGCGCCAGCAGCTTGGCCGGACTAGCGGGAGGCAAAGAGACCCAGTACTTC. The V and J genes are TRBV5-1 and TRBJ2-5, with 14 bases fitting TRBD2. The germline gives CDR1 SGHRS, CDR2 YFSETQ. V dropped 0 bases and J dropped 3; count of bases not matched to a gene: 4. CDR3 length: 17 amino acids.

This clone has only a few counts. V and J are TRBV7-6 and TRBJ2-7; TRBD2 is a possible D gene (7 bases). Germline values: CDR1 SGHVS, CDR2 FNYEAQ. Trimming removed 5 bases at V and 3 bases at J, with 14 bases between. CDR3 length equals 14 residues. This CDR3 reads CASSPRGGNYEQYF. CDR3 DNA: TGTGCCAGCAGCCCAAGGGGGGGGAACTACGAGCAGTACTTC.

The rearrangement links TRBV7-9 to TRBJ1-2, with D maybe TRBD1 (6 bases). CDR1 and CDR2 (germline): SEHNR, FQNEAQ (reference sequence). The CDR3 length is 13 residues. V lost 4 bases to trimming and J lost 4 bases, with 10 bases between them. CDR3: CASSYVRGYGYTF. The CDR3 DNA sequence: TGTGCCAGCAGCTACGTCAGGGGCTATGGCTACACCTTC. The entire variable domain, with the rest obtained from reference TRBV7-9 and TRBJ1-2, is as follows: DTGVSQNPRHKITKRGQNVTFRCDPISEHNRLYWYRQTLGQGPEFLTYFQNEAQLEKSRLLSDRFSAERPKGSFSTLEIQRTEQGDSAMYLCASSYVRGYGYTFGSGTRLTVV.

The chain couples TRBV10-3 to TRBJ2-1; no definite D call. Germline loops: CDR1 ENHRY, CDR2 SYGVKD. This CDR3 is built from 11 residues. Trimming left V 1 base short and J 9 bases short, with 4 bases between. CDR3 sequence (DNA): TGTGCCATCAGTGAGTGGAGTGAGCAGTTCTTC. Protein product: CAISEWSEQFF.

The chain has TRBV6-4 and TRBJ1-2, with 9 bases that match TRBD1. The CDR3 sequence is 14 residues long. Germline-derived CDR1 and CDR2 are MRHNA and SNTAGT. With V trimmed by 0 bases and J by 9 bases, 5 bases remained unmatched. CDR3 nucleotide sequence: TGTGCCAGCAGTGACTCCGGGACAGGGAATCGCTACACCTTC. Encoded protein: CASSDSGTGNRYTF.

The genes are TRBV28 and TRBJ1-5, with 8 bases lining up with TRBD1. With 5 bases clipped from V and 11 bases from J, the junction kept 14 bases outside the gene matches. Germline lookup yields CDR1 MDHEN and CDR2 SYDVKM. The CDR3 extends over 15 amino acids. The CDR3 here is CASSPALDRAVSQHF. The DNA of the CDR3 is TGTGCCAGCAGTCCCGCCCTGGACAGGGCCGTGTCCCAGCATTTT.

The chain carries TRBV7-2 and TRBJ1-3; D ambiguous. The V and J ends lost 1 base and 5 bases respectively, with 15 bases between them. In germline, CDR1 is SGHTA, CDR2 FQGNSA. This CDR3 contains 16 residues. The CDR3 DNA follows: TGTGCCAGCAGCTTAGATCGTGGGCAGGCGCGAAACACCATATATTTT. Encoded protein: CASSLDRGQARNTIYF.